Listed below are T cell receptor beta chains from one sample, sequenced in a study of T cell responses to AZD1222 COVID-19 vaccine. Assay: immunoSEQ multiplex PCR; the TCRdb copy retains only in-frame clones and omits some. The data hold about 110,000 clones, with around 87% observed a single time. The material sequenced was peripheral blood, taken 28 days after the second AZD1222 dose. The receptors come from an adult who received the AZD1222 COVID-19 vaccine. Both conserved end residues are part of each CDR3. Not every row has a clone size; where given, it reads once, few, many or a size class.

cdr3_aa: CASSLQGGGNTEAFF; clone_size: once; v_call: TRBV7-8; cdr3_length: 15; j_call: TRBJ1-1
cdr3_aa: CAWSVLGGRGITEAFF; clone_size: once; v_call: TRBV30; cdr3_length: 16; j_call: TRBJ1-1
cdr3_aa: CASSKGETDGNTEAFF; clone_size: NA; v_call: TRBV21-1; cdr3_length: 16; j_call: TRBJ1-1
cdr3_aa: CASSVAQARGELFF; clone_size: NA; v_call: TRBV9; cdr3_length: 14; j_call: TRBJ2-2
cdr3_aa: CASSFGQGDYGYTF; clone_size: few; v_call: TRBV5-1; cdr3_length: 14; j_call: TRBJ1-2
cdr3_aa: CASSLRGGQETQYF; clone_size: NA; v_call: TRBV11-3; cdr3_length: 14; j_call: TRBJ2-5
cdr3_aa: CATSLPSRPGELFF; clone_size: once; v_call: TRBV24-1; cdr3_length: 14; j_call: TRBJ2-2
cdr3_aa: CASRGGELFF; clone_size: many; v_call: TRBV12-3/TRBV12-4; cdr3_length: 10; j_call: TRBJ2-2
cdr3_aa: CATSRGDFRSGTDTQYF; clone_size: NA; v_call: TRBV15; cdr3_length: 17; j_call: TRBJ2-3
cdr3_aa: CASSASPGTRWDTEAFF; clone_size: NA; v_call: TRBV19; cdr3_length: 17; j_call: TRBJ1-1
cdr3_aa: CASSVRGLGPAEAFF; clone_size: NA; v_call: TRBV7-2; cdr3_length: 15; j_call: TRBJ1-1
cdr3_aa: CAWSAAGLSRYSNQPQHF; clone_size: NA; v_call: TRBV30; cdr3_length: 18; j_call: TRBJ1-5
cdr3_aa: CASSELGETGELFF; clone_size: NA; v_call: TRBV2; cdr3_length: 14; j_call: TRBJ2-2
cdr3_aa: CASTGVGETQYF; clone_size: NA; v_call: TRBV6-5; cdr3_length: 12; j_call: TRBJ2-5
cdr3_aa: CASTRDRVTTGELFF; clone_size: NA; v_call: TRBV5-1; cdr3_length: 15; j_call: TRBJ2-2
cdr3_aa: CATSEYSWGTGELFF; clone_size: NA; v_call: TRBV24-1; cdr3_length: 15; j_call: TRBJ2-2
cdr3_aa: CASSDFGRRSNYGYTF; clone_size: NA; v_call: TRBV2; cdr3_length: 16; j_call: TRBJ1-2
cdr3_aa: CASFRRGRALGELFF; clone_size: NA; v_call: TRBV5-6; cdr3_length: 15; j_call: TRBJ2-2
cdr3_aa: CASSLGGGYTF; clone_size: NA; v_call: TRBV5-4; cdr3_length: 11; j_call: TRBJ1-2
cdr3_aa: CASSLNGPEQYF; clone_size: NA; v_call: TRBV7-2; cdr3_length: 12; j_call: TRBJ2-7
cdr3_aa: CASSQANEKLFF; clone_size: NA; v_call: TRBV3-1/TRBV3-2; cdr3_length: 12; j_call: TRBJ1-4
cdr3_aa: CASSEYRGVSYGYTF; clone_size: NA; v_call: TRBV6-1; cdr3_length: 15; j_call: TRBJ1-2
cdr3_aa: CAWRQGVKAFF; clone_size: NA; v_call: TRBV30; cdr3_length: 11; j_call: TRBJ1-1
cdr3_aa: CASSVGENQPQHF; clone_size: NA; v_call: TRBV2; cdr3_length: 13; j_call: TRBJ1-5
cdr3_aa: CASSSKGQGNTGELFF; clone_size: NA; v_call: TRBV9; cdr3_length: 16; j_call: TRBJ2-2
cdr3_aa: CASSPRTGRTEAFF; clone_size: NA; v_call: TRBV6-5; cdr3_length: 14; j_call: TRBJ1-1
cdr3_aa: CASSYYAGNSYEQYF; clone_size: NA; v_call: TRBV6-5; cdr3_length: 15; j_call: TRBJ2-7
cdr3_aa: CASSINSGRLDEQYF; clone_size: NA; v_call: TRBV19; cdr3_length: 15; j_call: TRBJ2-7
cdr3_aa: CASSPPGGLAAYNEQFF; clone_size: NA; v_call: TRBV28; cdr3_length: 17; j_call: TRBJ2-1
cdr3_aa: CASSPSGTGNTIYF; clone_size: NA; v_call: TRBV18; cdr3_length: 14; j_call: TRBJ1-3
cdr3_aa: CAWSLTRGSGKLFF; clone_size: NA; v_call: TRBV30; cdr3_length: 14; j_call: TRBJ1-4
cdr3_aa: CASSVTGGGETQYF; clone_size: NA; v_call: TRBV5-1; cdr3_length: 14; j_call: TRBJ2-5
cdr3_aa: CASSPEKVASNEQFF; clone_size: few; v_call: TRBV18; cdr3_length: 15; j_call: TRBJ2-1
cdr3_aa: CASSSGQGSNTEAFF; clone_size: NA; v_call: TRBV5-1; cdr3_length: 15; j_call: TRBJ1-1
cdr3_aa: CASSSTGSSYNSPLHF; clone_size: once; v_call: TRBV5-1; cdr3_length: 16; j_call: TRBJ1-6
cdr3_aa: CASSRIGTSGYNEQFF; clone_size: NA; v_call: TRBV18; cdr3_length: 16; j_call: TRBJ2-1
cdr3_aa: CATSDAGLLMEQFF; clone_size: NA; v_call: TRBV24-1; cdr3_length: 14; j_call: TRBJ2-1
cdr3_aa: CASSQATVSGHYGYTF; clone_size: NA; v_call: TRBV4-2; cdr3_length: 16; j_call: TRBJ1-2
cdr3_aa: CASSLGNSGYTF; clone_size: NA; v_call: TRBV12-3/TRBV12-4; cdr3_length: 12; j_call: TRBJ1-2
cdr3_aa: CASSDPRGGRDEKLFF; clone_size: NA; v_call: TRBV11-2; cdr3_length: 16; j_call: TRBJ1-4
cdr3_aa: CASSLDGGLNTGELFF; clone_size: NA; v_call: TRBV13; cdr3_length: 16; j_call: TRBJ2-2
cdr3_aa: CASSPYEGLDNEQFF; clone_size: NA; v_call: TRBV3-1/TRBV3-2; cdr3_length: 15; j_call: TRBJ2-1
cdr3_aa: CASRQAGPGLVSYTF; clone_size: NA; v_call: TRBV6-5; cdr3_length: 15; j_call: TRBJ1-2
cdr3_aa: CASSQLGTGGSSPLHF; clone_size: medium-sized; v_call: TRBV3-1/TRBV3-2; cdr3_length: 16; j_call: TRBJ1-6
cdr3_aa: CASSQDLRGPNSPLHF; clone_size: few; v_call: TRBV4-2; cdr3_length: 16; j_call: TRBJ1-6
cdr3_aa: CASSPSGNQPQHF; clone_size: NA; v_call: TRBV7-6; cdr3_length: 13; j_call: TRBJ1-5
cdr3_aa: CASGGVYEQYF; clone_size: NA; v_call: TRBV27; cdr3_length: 11; j_call: TRBJ2-7
cdr3_aa: CATSRDRSNQPQHF; clone_size: few; v_call: TRBV15; cdr3_length: 14; j_call: TRBJ1-5
cdr3_aa: CASSGTSGRWGNEQFF; clone_size: NA; v_call: TRBV2; cdr3_length: 16; j_call: TRBJ2-1
cdr3_aa: CASSMERTSGSEQYF; clone_size: once; v_call: TRBV13; cdr3_length: 15; j_call: TRBJ2-7
cdr3_aa: CASSPSGGAGDETQYF; clone_size: NA; v_call: TRBV7-2; cdr3_length: 16; j_call: TRBJ2-5
cdr3_aa: CASKGLDNEKLFF; clone_size: NA; v_call: TRBV12-3/TRBV12-4; cdr3_length: 13; j_call: TRBJ1-4
cdr3_aa: CASSYQETQYF; clone_size: NA; v_call: TRBV5-6; cdr3_length: 11; j_call: TRBJ2-5